The 14 T cell receptor beta chains reported below all come from one sample, sequenced in a study of Graves' ophthalmopathy and Graves' hyperthyroidism. Scientists amplified the TCR beta CDR3 regions from RNA transcripts. HTBI-primed first-round RT-PCR preceded second-round multiplex PCR. TCRdb re-called the multiplex PCR reads through MiXCR, storing one row per CDR3 protein. Here the sample spans around 1,200,000 distinct CDR3 sequences, less than 45% being singletons. The material sequenced was peripheral blood or thyroid tissue (not recorded which). The receptors come from an adult man with Graves' hyperthyroidism.

This clonotype was counted only a few times. The chain carries TRBV29-1 and TRBJ2-7; no clear D gene. V shed 2 bases and J shed 3 bases, with 8 bases lying between them. The length of the CDR3 is 12 residues. CDR1 and CDR2 (germline): SQVTM, ANQGSEA. CDR3 region: CSVELGVYEQYF. CDR3 in DNA: TGCAGCGTTGAATTAGGAGTCTACGAGCAGTACTTC.

This clonotype was seen just once. The genes are TRBV7-8 and TRBJ1-2; 8 bases are a match to TRBD1. CDR3 size: 14 residues. CDR1 and CDR2 (germline): SGHVS, FQNEAQ. V shed 5 bases, J shed 8 bases, and the junction held 10 bases outside the gene matches. The CDR3 sequence: CASSPWGQDGGYTF. The DNA for the CDR3 is TGTGCCAGCAGCCCTTGGGGACAGGATGGCGGCTACACCTTC. Full variable domain (missing parts from reference TRBV7-8 and TRBJ1-2): GAGVSQSPRYKVAKRGQDVALRCDPISGHVSLFWYQQALGQGPEFLTYFQNEAQLDKSGLPSDRFFAERPEGSVSTLKIQRTQQEDSAVYLCASSPWGQDGGYTFGSGTRLTVV.

This clonotype was counted at least ten times. This sequence joins TRBV12-3 or TRBV12-4 and TRBJ1-5; D unclear. Between the trimmed V and J ends, which lost 3 bases and 4 bases, there was a span of 7 bases. This CDR3 is 13 amino acids long. CDR3 DNA: TGTGCCAGCAGTTTCCGGGTAAATCAGCCCCAGCATTTT. Residues: CASSFRVNQPQHF.

Regarding this clonotype: This may arise from a read error, as a much more abundant clone is one base away. The chain couples TRBV29-1 to TRBJ2-2, with D possibly TRBD2 on 5 matching bases. The germline CDR1 and CDR2 sequences are SQVTM and ANQGSEA. This CDR3 has 15 residues. Trimming removed 2 bases from V and 5 bases from J, with 15 bases in between. The CDR3 bases are TGCAGCGTTGAAATTGAGGGCTACCCTACCGGGGAGCTGTTTTTT. Its translation is CSVEIEGYPTGELFF.

This clonotype was observed many times. This rearrangement joins TRBV15 to TRBJ2-2; the match to TRBD1 covers 8 bases. CDR3 length: 13 residues. Germline values: CDR1 LNHNV, CDR2 YYDKDF (reference sequence). Trimming removed 9 bases from V and 1 base from J; junction bases left unmatched: 1. Here the CDR3 reads CATGQENTGELFF. As DNA, the CDR3 is TGTGCCACGGGACAGGAGAACACCGGGGAGCTGTTTTTT.

This clonotype was seen repeatedly, ten times or more. The junction differs from germline at one of its ends, possibly a read error. The rearrangement uses TRBV4-1 and TRBJ1-1; D ambiguous. Germline CDR1 reads MGHRA; CDR2 reads YSYEKL. There are 13 residues in the CDR3. As DNA, the CDR3 is TGTGCCAGCAGTCAGATAGAGGACACTGAAGCTTTCTTT. This gives the protein CASSQIEDTEAFF.

The rearrangement uses TRBV10-2 and TRBJ1-3; 12 bases are shared with TRBD1. There are 14 residues in the CDR3. V shed 5 bases, J shed 8 bases, and the junction held 4 bases outside the gene matches. Germline CDR1 is WSHSY and CDR2 is SAAADI. The CDR3 sequence: CASSRDRGRYTIYF. The CDR3 DNA follows: TGCGCCAGCAGTCGGGACAGGGGGCGTTACACCATATATTTT.

The table lists this clonotype with a count of one. The rearrangement joins TRBV24-1 to TRBJ1-5, with TRBD1 identical over 8 bases. CDR1 and CDR2 from the germline V gene are KGHDR and SFDVKD. The CDR3 runs 15 residues. V was clipped by 4 bases and J by 5 bases; unmatched bases: 6. CDR3 amino acids: CATSEQGVGDQPQHF. In nucleotides, the CDR3 is TGTGCCACCAGTGAACAGGGGGTCGGGGATCAGCCCCAGCATTTT.

This clonotype was seen at least ten times. V gene TRBV29-1 combines with J gene TRBJ1-1; a possible D gene is TRBD1 (5 bases). Germline V gives CDR1 SQVTM, CDR2 ANQGSEA. The CDR3 sequence is 16 residues long. V was trimmed by 6 bases and J by 0 bases, leaving 20 bases between them. CDR3 sequence: CSVEPSVWGMNTEAFF. The CDR3 DNA sequence: TGCAGCGTAGAACCCAGCGTTTGGGGGATGAACACTGAAGCTTTCTTT.

The chain employs TRBV5-1 and TRBJ1-2, with 8 nucleotides matching TRBD1. This CDR3 is built from 14 residues. Looked up from germline, CDR1 is SGHRS and CDR2 is YFSETQ. The trim removed 2 bases at V and 5 bases at J, leaving 5 bases unmatched. The CDR3 coding sequence is TGCGCCAGCAGCTTTGACAGGGGAGAGTATGGCTACACCTTC. It translates to CASSFDRGEYGYTF.

The chain combines TRBV25-1 with TRBJ2-5; 9 bases map to TRBD2. The CDR3 has 18 residues. The V gene's germline CDR1 is MGHDK and CDR2 SYGVNS. Losses at the gene ends were 8 bases for V and 5 bases for J; bases not matched to a gene: 21. The CDR3 reads CASVEDDAGGPFSETQYF. The CDR3, as DNA: TGTGCCAGCGTTGAAGATGACGCGGGGGGGCCTTTCTCGGAGACCCAGTACTTC.

The rearrangement links TRBV20-1 to TRBJ1-2, with 9 bases lining up with TRBD1. CDR1 is DFQATT, CDR2 SNEGSKA, per germline (reference sequence). The ends lost 3 bases at V and 4 bases at J; junction bases unmatched: 12. The CDR3 totals 16 residues. CDR3 DNA sequence: TGCAGTGCTAGCCACCCGGGACAGGGATTATTCTATGGCTACACCTTC. It translates to CSASHPGQGLFYGYTF.

This clonotype was observed many times. V is TRBV2 and J is TRBJ1-2; no clear D gene. The CDR3 runs to 13 residues. CDR1 is SNHLY and CDR2 is FYNNEI in the germline V gene. The V end was cut by 7 bases, the J end by 4 bases, with 13 bases between. Here the CDR3 reads CASTTALTYGYTF. CDR3 DNA: TGTGCCAGCACCACGGCGTTAACCTATGGCTACACCTTC.

This clonotype was observed a handful of times. V is TRBV5-4 and J is TRBJ2-6; possibly TRBD2 for D (6 bases). Germline CDR1 SGHNT, CDR2 YYREEE (reference sequence). Trimming left V 4 bases short and J 0 bases short, with 11 bases between. The length of the CDR3 is 16 residues. The CDR3 spells CASSLPGGSGANVLTF. In DNA, the CDR3 is TGTGCCAGCAGCCTTCCCGGGGGCTCTGGGGCCAACGTCCTGACTTTC.